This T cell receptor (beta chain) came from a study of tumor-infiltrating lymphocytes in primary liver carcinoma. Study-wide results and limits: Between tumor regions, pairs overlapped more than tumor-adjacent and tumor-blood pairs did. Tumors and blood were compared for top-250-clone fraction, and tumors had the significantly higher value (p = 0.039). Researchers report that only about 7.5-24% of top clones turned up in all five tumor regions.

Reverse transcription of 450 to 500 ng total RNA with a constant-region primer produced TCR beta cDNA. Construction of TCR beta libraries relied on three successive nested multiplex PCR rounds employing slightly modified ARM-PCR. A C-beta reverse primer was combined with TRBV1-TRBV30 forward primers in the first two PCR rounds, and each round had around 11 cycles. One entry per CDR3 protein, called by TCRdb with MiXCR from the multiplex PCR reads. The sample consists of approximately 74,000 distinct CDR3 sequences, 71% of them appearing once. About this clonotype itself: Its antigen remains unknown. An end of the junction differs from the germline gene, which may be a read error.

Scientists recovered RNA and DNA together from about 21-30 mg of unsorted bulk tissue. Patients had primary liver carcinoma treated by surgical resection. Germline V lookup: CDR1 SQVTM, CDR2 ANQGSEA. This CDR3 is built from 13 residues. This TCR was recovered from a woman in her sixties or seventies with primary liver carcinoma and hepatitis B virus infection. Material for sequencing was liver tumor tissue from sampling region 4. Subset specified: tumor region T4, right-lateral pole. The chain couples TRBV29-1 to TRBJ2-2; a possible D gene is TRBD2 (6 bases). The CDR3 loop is CSVTGHSGGELLF. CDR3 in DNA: TGCAGTGTCACGGGGCACTCGGGCGGGGAGCTACTTTTT.